One and the same sample provided the 10 T cell receptor beta chains below, sequenced in a study of neurological immune-mediated disorders. TCRdb used MiXCR to reprocess the 5' RACE reads, holding one entry per CDR3 protein. The sample shows 70,000 to 95,000 distinct CDR3 sequences, roughly 13% of them seen only once. Time point specified: longitudinal time-point 2. Material for sequencing was PBMCs. Every receptor here comes from a female donor with HTLV-1-associated myelopathy (HAM/TSP).

The genes are TRBV11-2 and TRBJ2-7; D is uncertain. V gave up 11 bases and J gave up 2 bases, with 13 bases separating them. CDR1 and CDR2 from the germline V gene are SGHAT and FQNNGV. The length of the CDR3 is 12 residues. The CDR3 protein is CARALGPYEQYF. The CDR3 DNA is TGTGCCCGCGCCCTAGGGCCCTACGAGCAGTACTTC.

The gene calls are TRBV28 and TRBJ2-7; D could derive from TRBD1 or TRBD2 (8 bases each). Trimming took off 7 bases at V and 4 bases at J, with 20 bases between the two ends. The CDR3 has 15 amino acids. The germline CDR1 and CDR2 sequences are MDHEN and SYDVKM. The chain's CDR3 is CASTPGGGGPYEQYF. The CDR3 DNA sequence: TGTGCCAGCACTCCAGGGGGCGGGGGGCCGTACGAGCAGTACTTC.

This clonotype was observed many times. The chain links TRBV10-3 to TRBJ1-5; possibly TRBD1 for D (6 bases). This CDR3 has 13 residues. Trimming removed 5 bases at V and 6 bases at J, with 11 bases between. In germline, CDR1 is ENHRY, CDR2 SYGVKD. The CDR3 region has the DNA TGTGCCATCAGTTGGGACACCACTCAGCCCCAGCATTTT. Translated: CAISWDTTQPQHF.

This clonotype was detected ten times or more. V and J are TRBV12-3 or TRBV12-4 and TRBJ1-5; D ambiguous. Trimming cost V 1 base and J 9 bases, with 10 bases left between them. The CDR3 totals 13 residues. DNA for the CDR3: TGTGCCAGCAGTTTAGACGGGGTTTCGCCCCAGCATTTT. It translates to CASSLDGVSPQHF.

On this clonotype: One end of the junction varies from germline; a read error may be responsible. The V and J genes are TRBV7-6 and TRBJ2-3; a possible D gene is TRBD2 (6 bases). The CDR3 is 15 residues long. Germline-derived CDR1 and CDR2 are SGHVS and FNYEAQ. CDR3 DNA: TGTTCCAGCAGCTTAGGAGGGACTAGCACAGATACGCAGTATTTT. It translates to CSSSLGGTSTDTQYF.

This clonotype was counted many times. The rearrangement uses TRBV5-1 and TRBJ2-7; tentatively, D is TRBD1 (6 bases). CDR3 size: 13 residues. Trimming left V 0 bases short and J 6 bases short, with 10 bases between. Germline V gene data show CDR1 as SGHRS and CDR2 as YFSETQ. The CDR3 DNA reads as TGCGCCAGCAGCTTGGGGAACAGGGCCGAGCAGTACTTC. Translating gives CASSLGNRAEQYF.

At least ten counts were recorded for this clonotype. The rearrangement uses TRBV20-1 and TRBJ2-5; 10 nucleotides line up with TRBD2. V lost 3 bases and J lost 5; bases outside the gene matches: 9. The germline V gene has CDR1 DFQATT and CDR2 SNEGSKA (reference sequence). This CDR3 spans 15 amino acids. CDR3 in DNA: TGCAGTGCTAGGACGCTAGCGGGGGACGTGGAGACCCAGTACTTC. This sequence encodes CSARTLAGDVETQYF.

This clonotype was counted once. One end of the junction does not line up with germline, which may come from a read error. The chain joins TRBV6-6 to TRBJ2-7; 7 positions agree with TRBD1. The germline CDR1 and CDR2 sequences are MNHNY and SVGAGI (reference sequence). The CDR3 length is 16 residues. The CDR3 reads CARSYSHGQESYEQYF. In nucleotides, the CDR3 is TGTGCCAGAAGTTACTCCCATGGACAGGAAAGCTACGAGCAGTACTTC.

This clonotype was found a few times. The genes are TRBV20-1 and TRBJ2-5; TRBD1 aligns across 9 bases. CDR3 length equals 12 residues. Germline loops: CDR1 DFQATT, CDR2 SNEGSKA (reference sequence). J was trimmed by 5 bases and V by 6 bases; bases with no gene match: 4. CDR3 nucleotide sequence: TGCAGTGCCGGGGACAGGGCGGAGACCCAGTACTTC. Residues: CSAGDRAETQYF.

In its sample, this clonotype was seen many times. The V and J genes are TRBV5-1 and TRBJ2-1; 13 bases line up with TRBD2. Looked up from germline, CDR1 is SGHRS and CDR2 is YFSETQ. The CDR3 is 16 residues long. V lost 0 bases to trimming and J lost 8 bases; unmatched junction nucleotides: 5. In DNA, the CDR3 is TGCGCCAGCAGCTTGGGACTAGCGGGGGGCAGGGATGAGCAGTTCTTC. This codes for CASSLGLAGGRDEQFF. Using reference TRBV5-1 and TRBJ2-1 for the parts outside the CDR3, the full variable domain is KAGVTQTPRYLIKTRGQQVTLSCSPISGHRSVSWYQQTPGQGLQFLFEYFSETQRNKGNFPGRFSGRQFSNSRSEMNVSTLELGDSALYLCASSLGLAGGRDEQFFGPGTRLTVL.